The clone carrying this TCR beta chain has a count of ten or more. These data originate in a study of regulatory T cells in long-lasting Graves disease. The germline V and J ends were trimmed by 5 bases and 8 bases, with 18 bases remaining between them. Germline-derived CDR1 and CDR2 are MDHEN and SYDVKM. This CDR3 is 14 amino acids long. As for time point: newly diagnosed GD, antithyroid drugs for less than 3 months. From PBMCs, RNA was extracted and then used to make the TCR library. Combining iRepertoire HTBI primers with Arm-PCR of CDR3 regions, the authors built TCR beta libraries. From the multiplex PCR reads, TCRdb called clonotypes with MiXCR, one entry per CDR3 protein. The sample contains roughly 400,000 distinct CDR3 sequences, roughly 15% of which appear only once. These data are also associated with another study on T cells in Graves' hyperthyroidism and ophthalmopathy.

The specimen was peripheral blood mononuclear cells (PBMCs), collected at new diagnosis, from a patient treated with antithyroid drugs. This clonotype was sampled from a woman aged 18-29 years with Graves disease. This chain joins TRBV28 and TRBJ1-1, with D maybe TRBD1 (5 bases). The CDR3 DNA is TGTGCCAGCAGTGGCAGGGTTGGTTCCTCGGAAGCTTTCTTT. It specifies CASSGRVGSSEAFF.